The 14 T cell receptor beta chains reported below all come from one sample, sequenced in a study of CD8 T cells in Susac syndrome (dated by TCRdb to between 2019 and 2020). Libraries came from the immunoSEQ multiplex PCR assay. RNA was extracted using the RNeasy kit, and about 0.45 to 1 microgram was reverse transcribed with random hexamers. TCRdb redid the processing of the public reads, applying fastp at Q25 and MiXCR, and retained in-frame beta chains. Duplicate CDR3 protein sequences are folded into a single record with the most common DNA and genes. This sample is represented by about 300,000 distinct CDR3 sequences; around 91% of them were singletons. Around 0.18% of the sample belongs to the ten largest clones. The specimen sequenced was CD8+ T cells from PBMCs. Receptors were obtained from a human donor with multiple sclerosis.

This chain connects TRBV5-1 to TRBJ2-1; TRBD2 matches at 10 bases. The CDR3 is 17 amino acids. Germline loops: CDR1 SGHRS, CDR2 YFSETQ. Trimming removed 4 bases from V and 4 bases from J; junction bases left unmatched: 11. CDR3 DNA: TGCGCCAGCAGCCCTTGGCCCCGGACTAGCGGATACAATGAGCAGTTCTTC. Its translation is CASSPWPRTSGYNEQFF.

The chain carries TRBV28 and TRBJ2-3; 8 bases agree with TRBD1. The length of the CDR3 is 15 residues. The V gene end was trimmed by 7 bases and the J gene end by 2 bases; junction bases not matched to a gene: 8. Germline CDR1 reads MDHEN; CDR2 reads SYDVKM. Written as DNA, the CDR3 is TGTGCCAGCACCGCCGGACAGGGTAACACAGATACGCAGTATTTT. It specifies CASTAGQGNTDTQYF. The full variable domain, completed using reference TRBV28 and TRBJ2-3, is DVKVTQSSRYLVKRTGEKVFLECVQDMDHENMFWYRQDPGLGLRLIYFSYDVKMKEKGDIPEGYSVSREKKERFSLILESASTNQTSMYLCASTAGQGNTDTQYFGPGTRLTVL.

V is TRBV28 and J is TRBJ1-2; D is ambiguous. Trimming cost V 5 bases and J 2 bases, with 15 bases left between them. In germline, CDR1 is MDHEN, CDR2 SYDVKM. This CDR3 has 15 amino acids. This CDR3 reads CASSRPAGGNYGYTF. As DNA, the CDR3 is TGTGCCAGCAGTCGCCCGGCGGGCGGAAACTATGGCTACACCTTC.

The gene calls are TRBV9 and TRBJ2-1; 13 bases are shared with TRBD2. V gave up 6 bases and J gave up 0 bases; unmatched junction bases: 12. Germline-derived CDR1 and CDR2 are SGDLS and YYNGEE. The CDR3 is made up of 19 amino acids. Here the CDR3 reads CASTRLAGGPKSSYNEQFF. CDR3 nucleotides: TGTGCCAGCACCCGACTAGCGGGAGGCCCCAAGAGCTCCTACAATGAGCAGTTCTTC. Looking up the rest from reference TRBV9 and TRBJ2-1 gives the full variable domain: DSGVTQTPKHLITATGQRVTLRCSPRSGDLSVYWYQQSLDQGLQFLIQYYNGEERAKGNILERFSAQQFPDLHSELNLSSLELGDSALYFCASTRLAGGPKSSYNEQFFGPGTRLTVL.

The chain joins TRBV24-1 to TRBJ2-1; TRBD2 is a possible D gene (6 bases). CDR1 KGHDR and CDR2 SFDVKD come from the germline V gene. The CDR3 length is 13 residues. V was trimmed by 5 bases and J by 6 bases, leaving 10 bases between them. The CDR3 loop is CATSVTSFNEQFF. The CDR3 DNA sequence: TGTGCCACCAGTGTGACTAGTTTCAATGAGCAGTTCTTC.

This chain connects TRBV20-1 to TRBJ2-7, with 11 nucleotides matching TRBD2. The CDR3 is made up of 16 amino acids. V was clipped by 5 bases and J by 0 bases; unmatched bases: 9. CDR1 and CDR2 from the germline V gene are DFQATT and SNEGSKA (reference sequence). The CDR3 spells CSARALTSGDSYEQYF. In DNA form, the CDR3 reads TGCAGTGCTCGCGCCCTGACTAGCGGGGACTCCTACGAGCAGTACTTC.

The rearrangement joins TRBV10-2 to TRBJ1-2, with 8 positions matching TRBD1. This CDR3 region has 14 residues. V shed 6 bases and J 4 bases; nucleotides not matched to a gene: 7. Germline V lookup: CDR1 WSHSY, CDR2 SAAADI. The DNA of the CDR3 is TGCGCCAGCAGGGACAGGGCGCTCTTCTATGGCTACACCTTC. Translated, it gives CASRDRALFYGYTF.

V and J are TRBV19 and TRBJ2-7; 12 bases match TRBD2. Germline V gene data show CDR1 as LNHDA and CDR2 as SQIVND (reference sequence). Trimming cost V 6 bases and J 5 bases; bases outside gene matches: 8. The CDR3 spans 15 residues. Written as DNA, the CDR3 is TGTGCCAGTAGCCCCGGACTAGCGGGGTTGAACGAGCAGTACTTC. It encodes CASSPGLAGLNEQYF.

The CDR3 region has the DNA TGTGCCAGCAGTCCGCGACTAGCGGGAGGGGACAATGAGCAGTTCTTC. Protein: CASSPRLAGGDNEQFF. The V and J genes are TRBV27 and TRBJ2-1; 14 bases are a match to TRBD2. This CDR3 spans 16 amino acids. J gave up 5 bases and V 5 bases, and 5 bases lay outside the gene matches. CDR1 is MNHEY, CDR2 SMNVEV, per germline (reference sequence).

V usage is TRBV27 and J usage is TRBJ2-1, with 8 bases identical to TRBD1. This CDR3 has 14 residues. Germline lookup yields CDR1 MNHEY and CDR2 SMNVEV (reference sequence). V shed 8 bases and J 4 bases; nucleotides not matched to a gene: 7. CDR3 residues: CASGDRILYNEQFF. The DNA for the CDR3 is TGTGCCAGCGGGGACAGGATTCTTTACAATGAGCAGTTCTTC.

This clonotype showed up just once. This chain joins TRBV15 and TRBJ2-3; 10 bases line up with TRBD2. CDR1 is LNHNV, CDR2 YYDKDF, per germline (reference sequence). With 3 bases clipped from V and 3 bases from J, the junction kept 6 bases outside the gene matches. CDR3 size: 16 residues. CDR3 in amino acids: CATSREAGGPTDTQYF. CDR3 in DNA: TGTGCCACCAGCAGGGAAGCGGGAGGGCCGACAGATACGCAGTATTTT.

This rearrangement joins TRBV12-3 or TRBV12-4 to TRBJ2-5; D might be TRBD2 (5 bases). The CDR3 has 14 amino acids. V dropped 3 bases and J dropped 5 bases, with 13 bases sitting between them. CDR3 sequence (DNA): TGTGCCAGCAGTTTCGAGGCGGGCGGGGAGACCCAGTACTTC. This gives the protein CASSFEAGGETQYF.

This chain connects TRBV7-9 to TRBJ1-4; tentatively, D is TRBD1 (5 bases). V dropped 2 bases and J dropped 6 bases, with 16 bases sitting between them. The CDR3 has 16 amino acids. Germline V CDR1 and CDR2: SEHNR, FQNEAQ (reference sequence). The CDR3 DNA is TGTGCCAGCAGCTTATTCCTGGGCAGGGAGGATGAAAAACTGTTTTTT. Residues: CASSLFLGREDEKLFF.

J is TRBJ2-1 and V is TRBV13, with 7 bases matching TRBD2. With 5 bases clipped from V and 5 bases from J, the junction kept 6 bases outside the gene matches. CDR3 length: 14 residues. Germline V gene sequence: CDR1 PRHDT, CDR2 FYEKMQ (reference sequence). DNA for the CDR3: TGTGCCAGCAGCGCTTTGGCGGGGGACAATGAGCAGTTCTTC. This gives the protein CASSALAGDNEQFF. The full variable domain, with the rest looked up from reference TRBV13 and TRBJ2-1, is AAGVIQSPRHLIKEKRETATLKCYPIPRHDTVYWYQQGPGQDPQFLISFYEKMQSDKGSIPDRFSAQQFSDYHSELNMSSLELGDSALYFCASSALAGDNEQFFGPGTRLTVL.